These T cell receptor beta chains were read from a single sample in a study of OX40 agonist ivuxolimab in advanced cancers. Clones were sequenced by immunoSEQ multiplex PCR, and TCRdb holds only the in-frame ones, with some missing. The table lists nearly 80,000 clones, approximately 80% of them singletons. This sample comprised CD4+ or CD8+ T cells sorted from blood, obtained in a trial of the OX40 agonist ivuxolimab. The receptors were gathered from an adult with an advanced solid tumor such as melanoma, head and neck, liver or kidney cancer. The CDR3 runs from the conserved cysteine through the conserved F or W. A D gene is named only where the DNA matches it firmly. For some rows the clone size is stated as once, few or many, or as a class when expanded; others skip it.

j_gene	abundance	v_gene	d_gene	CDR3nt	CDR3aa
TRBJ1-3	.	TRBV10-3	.	TGTGCCATCAGGACCGCTGGAAACACCATATATTTT	CAIRTAGNTIYF
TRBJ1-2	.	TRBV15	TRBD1	TGTGCCACCAGCAGCCAGGGGGGTCACTATGGCTACACCTTC	CATSSQGGHYGYTF
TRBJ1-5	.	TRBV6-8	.	TGTGCCAGCATCGGGCAGGGCTATCAGCCCCAGCATTTT	CASIGQGYQPQHF
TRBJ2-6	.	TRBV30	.	TGTGCCTGGACCACCGGGGGATCTGGGGCCAACGTCCTGACTTTC	CAWTTGGSGANVLTF
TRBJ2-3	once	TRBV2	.	TGTGCCAGCAGTCTGAACACAGATACGCAGTATTTT	CASSLNTDTQYF
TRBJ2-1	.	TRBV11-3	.	TGTGCCAGCAGCTTAAGGGGCAGTGCCCGAGGTTACAATGAGCAGTTCTTC	CASSLRGSARGYNEQFF
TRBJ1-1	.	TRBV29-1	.	TGCAGCGTTGAAGGACAGATGAACACTGAAGCTTTCTTT	CSVEGQMNTEAFF
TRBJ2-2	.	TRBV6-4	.	TGTGCCAGCAGTGCCCAGCCCCTTAACACCGGGGAGCTGTTTTTT	CASSAQPLNTGELFF
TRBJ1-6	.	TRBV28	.	TGTGCCAGCAATATCCAGGGTTCACCCCTCCACTTT	CASNIQGSPLHF
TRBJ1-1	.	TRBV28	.	TGTGCCAGCAGTTTCCACCAGAGGGGGAGGTACACTGAAGCTTTCTTT	CASSFHQRGRYTEAFF
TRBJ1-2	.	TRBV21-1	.	TGTGCCAGCACCACAGCTGAAAGGGGGCACTATGGCTACACCTTC	CASTTAERGHYGYTF
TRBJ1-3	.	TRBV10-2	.	TGCGCCAGCAGCGGACGGTCCTCTGGAAACACCATATATTTT	CASSGRSSGNTIYF
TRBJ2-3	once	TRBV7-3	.	TGTGCCAGCAGCCCTCACGCTGGTAGCACAGATACGCAGTATTTT	CASSPHAGSTDTQYF
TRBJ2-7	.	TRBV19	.	TGTGCCAGTAGTCCCCGGGCCCGGGCGGCCGAGCAGTACTTC	CASSPRARAAEQYF
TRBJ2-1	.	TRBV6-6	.	TGTGCCAGCAGTTCCTCTGAGGGTCTCCGCAATGAGCAGTTCTTC	CASSSSEGLRNEQFF
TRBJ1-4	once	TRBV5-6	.	TGTGCCAGCAGCTTGGAGCTGTCATCTAATGAAAAACTGTTTTTT	CASSLELSSNEKLFF
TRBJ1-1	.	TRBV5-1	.	TGCGCCAGCAGCTACTCACAAGGCACTGAAGCTTTCTTT	CASSYSQGTEAFF
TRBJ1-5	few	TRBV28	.	TGTGCCAGCAGTACCTACAGGGTCAATCAGCCCCAGCATTTT	CASSTYRVNQPQHF
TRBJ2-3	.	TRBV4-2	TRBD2	TGTGCCAGCAGCCAAGGGCGTCTAGCGGGCCACGAAGATACGCAGTATTTT	CASSQGRLAGHEDTQYF
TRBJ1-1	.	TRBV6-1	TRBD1	TGTGCCAGCAGTCGGACAGGGGGCACTGAAGCTTTCTTT	CASSRTGGTEAFF
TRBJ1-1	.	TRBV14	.	TGTGCCAGCAGCCAACCAGGGATGAACACTGAAGCTTTCTTT	CASSQPGMNTEAFF
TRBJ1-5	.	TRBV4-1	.	TGCGCCAGCAGCCAAGGGGCCAAACAGGGAAGGAGCAATCAGCCCCAGCATTTT	CASSQGAKQGRSNQPQHF
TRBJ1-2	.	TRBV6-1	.	TGTGCCAGCTACAAGCATGTCAGCAACTATGGCTACACCTTC	CASYKHVSNYGYTF
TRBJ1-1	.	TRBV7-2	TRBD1	TGTGCCAGCAGCTTACAGGGACAGACTGTGGGTGAAGCTTTCTTT	CASSLQGQTVGEAFF
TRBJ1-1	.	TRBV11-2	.	TGTGCCAGCAGCTTAGTGCCAGGGTACGTGGCTTTCTTT	CASSLVPGYVAFF